This T cell receptor beta chain was obtained from a study of blood T cell repertoires in COVID-19. Study as a whole: Donors in the United States, Italy and Spain gave samples during acute or convalescent COVID-19. T cells, B-cell-depleted T cells, or PBMCs supplied cDNA or gDNA.

Germline CDR1 reads SGHNT; CDR2 reads YYREEE (reference sequence). The germline V and J ends were trimmed by 7 bases and 7 bases, with 15 bases remaining between them. The CDR3 is 12 amino acids. TCRdb's copy holds only in-frame clones and misses some; the assay was immunoSEQ multiplex PCR. The sample lists 70,000 to 90,000 clones, about 74% occurring once. V usage is TRBV5-4 and J usage is TRBJ2-7, with a tentative D call TRBD2 (5 bases). The origin of this receptor is a human donor with acute or convalescent COVID-19. The donor label of this sample is uncertain. Sequenced input: peripheral blood. The DNA for the CDR3 is TGTGCCAGCGGAATGGGAGTCGGGGAGCAGTACTTC. It codes for CASGMGVGEQYF.